This T cell receptor beta chain was found in a study of technical replicates of blood from several donors. The germline V gene encodes CDR1 SGHNT and CDR2 YENEEA. This CDR3 has 16 amino acids. V lost 3 bases to trimming and J lost 1 base, with 15 bases between them. In its sample, this clone was seen once. TCRdb keeps only in-frame clones here, not all; method: immunoSEQ multiplex PCR. The sample contains 15,000 to 20,000 clones, about nine tenths of which appear only once. The TCR was taken from a human donor in good health. The gene calls are TRBV11-3 and TRBJ2-5, with D unresolved. The sample consisted of PBMCs. CDR3 nucleotides: TGTGCCAGCAGCTTTGGGCCTTTGCCCCCCCAAGAGACCCAGTACTTC. Its protein is CASSFGPLPPQETQYF.